This entry lists 19 T cell receptor beta chains sequenced from one sample in a study of blood T cell repertoires in COVID-19. Sequencing was performed with immunoSEQ multiplex PCR; in TCRdb, only in-frame clones are kept and a portion is missing. The data show around 25,000 clones, 88% seen once. Specimen: peripheral blood. The receptors originated from a woman in her fifties or sixties with active COVID-19.

Concerning this clone itself: A read error may account for a junction end that differs from germline. The chain recombines TRBV28 with TRBJ2-7; 10 nucleotides align to TRBD1. CDR1 is MDHEN and CDR2 is SYDVKM in the germline V gene. The length of the CDR3 is 15 residues. CDR3 sequence reads: CVSSQQGQGLDEQYF. In DNA form, the CDR3 reads TGTGTCAGCAGCCAGCAGGGACAGGGGTTGGACGAGCAGTACTTC.

The genes are TRBV21-1 and TRBJ2-1; the table gives TRBD2 as D, unverified against the DNA. TRBV21-1 has pseudogene status. The CDR3 length is 20 residues. The CDR3 DNA reads TGTGCCAGCTTAATACCGAGAGCTAGCGGGAGGGCCTTTTTTTACAATGAGCAGTTCTTC. This gives the protein CASLIPRASGRAFFYNEQFF.

V gene TRBV5-1 combines with J gene TRBJ2-3; no firm D call. CDR1 is SGHRS, CDR2 YFSETQ, per germline. The V gene lost 2 bases and the J gene lost 2 bases, with 9 bases spanning the gap. The CDR3 has 14 residues. CDR3 in amino acids: CASSFGISTDTQYF. The CDR3, as DNA: TGCGCCAGCAGCTTTGGCATATCCACAGATACGCAGTATTTT.

The rearrangement links TRBV6-5 to TRBJ2-5, with 8 positions matching TRBD1. V shed 11 bases, J shed 3 bases, and the junction held 8 bases outside the gene matches. Looked up from germline, CDR1 is MNHEY and CDR2 is SVGAGI. The length of the CDR3 is 13 residues. The CDR3 region has the DNA TGTGCCTTTGAGACAGGGGCAAAAGAGACCCAGTACTTC. This translates into CAFETGAKETQYF.

The V gene is TRBV3-1 (or the pseudogene TRBV3-2), the J gene TRBJ2-2; a possible D gene is TRBD2 (7 bases). Trimming removed 4 bases at V and 5 bases at J, with 14 bases between. Germline CDR1 reads LGHDT; CDR2 reads YNNKEL (reference sequence). The CDR3 loop spans 15 amino acids. CDR3 sequence (DNA): TGTGCCAGCAGCCTAGGGGGGGCGAGGACCGGGGAGCTGTTTTTT. As protein: CASSLGGARTGELFF.

The chain is built from TRBV3-1 (or the pseudogene TRBV3-2) and TRBJ1-2; 9 bases fit TRBD1. V trimming: 2 bases; J trimming: 8 bases; junction bases outside the gene matches: 3. CDR3 length: 13 residues. The germline CDR1 and CDR2 sequences are LGHDT and YNNKEL (reference sequence). For the CDR3, the DNA is TGTGCCAGCAGCCAAACAGGGGGCGAAGGCTACACCTTC. It specifies CASSQTGGEGYTF.

The CDR3 reads CASNLAGGYNEQFF. Here the CDR3 DNA reads TGTGCCAGCAATCTAGCGGGGGGGTACAATGAGCAGTTCTTC. The gene calls are TRBV6-4 and TRBJ2-1, with TRBD2 identical over 12 bases. This CDR3 is built from 14 residues. CDR1 is MRHNA, CDR2 SNTAGT, per germline. Trimming cost V 7 bases and J 4 bases; bases outside gene matches: 2.

This clone was seen only a few times. This chain joins TRBV18 and TRBJ2-7; possibly TRBD1 for D (5 bases). The ends were cut back, 0 bases at V and 1 base at J, with 10 bases in the middle. Germline CDR1 reads KGHSH; CDR2 reads LQKENI. The length of the CDR3 is 15 residues. CDR3 DNA sequence: TGTGCCAGCTCACCACCAACAGGCGAGTCCTACGAGCAGTACTTC. This codes for CASSPPTGESYEQYF.

The CDR3, as DNA: TGTGCCAGCAGCGTGGACAGGGGGCGAAACACTGAAGCTTTCTTT. Its protein product is CASSVDRGRNTEAFF. The gene calls are TRBV7-3 and TRBJ1-1, with 11 bases that match TRBD1. After removal of 5 bases from V and 2 bases from J, the junction contained 4 bases not matched to a gene. The CDR3 sequence is 15 residues long. Germline V gene data show CDR1 as SGHTA and CDR2 as FQGTGA. Full variable domain (rest looked up from reference TRBV7-3 and TRBJ1-1): GAGVSQTPSNKVTEKGKYVELRCDPISGHTALYWYRQSLGQGPEFLIYFQGTGAADDSGLPNDRFFAVRPEGSVSTLKIQRTERGDSAVYLCASSVDRGRNTEAFFGQGTRLTVV.

The V call is TRBV7-9, the J call TRBJ1-4; 8 nucleotides align to TRBD1. J gave up 3 bases and V 5 bases, and 8 bases lay outside the gene matches. This CDR3 has 16 amino acids. The germline V gene has CDR1 SEHNR and CDR2 FQNEAQ (reference sequence). The CDR3, as DNA: TGTGCCAGCAGCCTTCCAGGGGGCGTGGCTAATGAAAAACTGTTTTTT. It is translated as CASSLPGGVANEKLFF.

The rearrangement joins TRBV11-2 to TRBJ2-7; D perhaps matches TRBD2 (6 bases). The CDR3 totals 14 residues. V was pared by 1 base and J by 3 bases, with 10 bases between. Germline V CDR1 and CDR2: SGHAT, FQNNGV. CDR3 protein: CASSLVAGGYEQYF. The CDR3 coding sequence is TGTGCCAGCAGCTTAGTAGCCGGGGGCTACGAGCAGTACTTC.

This sequence joins TRBV5-1 and TRBJ2-5, with D perhaps matching TRBD2 (5 bases). With 0 bases removed from V and 2 bases from J, the gap between germline ends came to 11 bases. Germline CDR1 reads SGHRS; CDR2 reads YFSETQ. The CDR3 extends over 15 amino acids. CDR3 coding DNA: TGCGCCAGCAGCTTGGGGTCGAGGGTTCAAGAGACCCAGTACTTC. It is translated as CASSLGSRVQETQYF.

The chain employs TRBV27 and TRBJ2-3; 8 nucleotides align to TRBD1. With 11 bases clipped from V and 3 bases from J, the junction kept 7 bases outside the gene matches. CDR1 and CDR2 (germline): MNHEY, SMNVEV (reference sequence). This CDR3 has 13 residues. The CDR3 DNA sequence: TGTGCCGCGGCAGGGGGCGAGACAGATACGCAGTATTTT. This encodes CAAAGGETDTQYF.

V gene TRBV28 combines with J gene TRBJ2-7; D is ambiguous. Trimming removed 3 bases from V and 6 bases from J, with 6 bases in between. Germline CDR1 MDHEN, CDR2 SYDVKM. This CDR3 spans 11 amino acids. CDR3 DNA sequence: TGTGCCAGCAGTTTGGCGGCCGAGCAGTACTTC. Its protein product is CASSLAAEQYF.

V and J are TRBV28 and TRBJ1-2; D is undetermined. Trimming cost V 1 base and J 4 bases, with 10 bases left between them. In germline, CDR1 is MDHEN, CDR2 SYDVKM. There are 14 residues in the CDR3. This CDR3 is CASSLSPVVYGYTF. In DNA form, the CDR3 reads TGTGCCAGCAGTTTATCACCGGTTGTCTATGGCTACACCTTC.

The chain combines TRBV18 with TRBJ2-6; the match to TRBD1 covers 7 bases. Trimming removed 2 bases from V and 0 bases from J; junction bases left unmatched: 7. Germline CDR1 reads KGHSH; CDR2 reads LQKENI. This CDR3 has 18 residues. CDR3 sequence: CASSPFRDRASGANVLTF. The CDR3 bases are TGTGCCAGCTCACCATTCCGGGACAGAGCCTCTGGGGCCAACGTCCTGACTTTC. Full variable domain (rest looked up from reference TRBV18 and TRBJ2-6): NAGVMQNPRHLVRRRGQEARLRCSPMKGHSHVYWYRQLPEEGLKFMVYLQKENIIDESGMPKERFSAEFPKEGPSILRIQQVVRGDSAAYFCASSPFRDRASGANVLTFGAGSRLTVL.

The J gene is TRBJ2-7, the V gene TRBV18; possibly TRBD2 for D (6 bases). Germline CDR1 and CDR2: KGHSH and LQKENI. The CDR3 runs 16 residues. Trimming left V 2 bases short and J 2 bases short, with 16 bases between. CDR3 in DNA: TGTGCCAGCTCACCAGGCGGGAAGGAAGGGACCTACGAGCAGTACTTC. This translates into CASSPGGKEGTYEQYF.

The chain uses TRBV6-5 and TRBJ1-5, with D unresolved. CDR3 size: 15 residues. Germline lookup yields CDR1 MNHEY and CDR2 SVGAGI. V shed 6 bases and J shed 3 bases, with 15 bases lying between them. CDR3 residues: CASRDQPAANQPQHF. In DNA form, the CDR3 reads TGTGCCAGCAGGGATCAACCGGCGGCCAATCAGCCCCAGCATTTT.

V is TRBV3-1 (or the pseudogene TRBV3-2) and J is TRBJ1-2, with 9 bases matching TRBD1. V was clipped by 3 bases and J by 7 bases; unmatched bases: 15. Germline CDR1 and CDR2: LGHDT and YNNKEL (reference sequence). The CDR3 runs to 17 residues. The CDR3 DNA follows: TGTGCCAGCAGCCACCGTCCCGGGACAGGGTTCGACGGTGGCTACACCTTC. It encodes CASSHRPGTGFDGGYTF.